These 20 T cell receptor beta chains came from one sample sequenced in a study of T-cell memory formation after mild COVID-19. TCRdb re-called the 5' RACE reads with MiXCR, one entry per CDR3 protein. The table has hundreds of thousands of distinct CDR3 sequences, roughly 18% seen once. The specimen was PBMCs or a T cell subset sorted from them (not recorded which). These receptors originate from an adult woman who had mild COVID-19 (a few samples of this study predate the infection). Cell type and time point are not known.

The chain carries TRBV20-1 and TRBJ1-2, with D uncertain. The CDR3 consists of 12 residues. The V gene's germline CDR1 is DFQATT and CDR2 SNEGSKA (reference sequence). The CDR3 sequence: CSVYDLNYGYTF. The CDR3 nucleotides are TGCAGCGTTTACGACCTTAACTATGGCTACACCTTC.

This clonotype was counted only a few times. The V gene is TRBV5-1, the J gene TRBJ2-7; 11 nucleotides match TRBD1. The junction had 6 bases not matched to a gene; V was cut back by 5 bases and J by 5 bases. The germline V gene encodes CDR1 SGHRS and CDR2 YFSETQ. This CDR3 spans 14 amino acids. CDR3 DNA sequence: TGCGCCAGCAGAACGGGACAGGGGGACGACGAGCAGTACTTC. The encoded protein is CASRTGQGDDEQYF.

This rearrangement joins TRBV3-1 to TRBJ2-7; 10 positions match TRBD2. Germline CDR1 reads LGHDT; CDR2 reads YNNKEL (reference sequence). V was pared by 7 bases and J by 3 bases, with 0 bases of the junction left unmatched. This CDR3 contains 12 residues. The CDR3 nucleotides read TGTGCCAGCACTAGCGGGAGCTACGAGCAGTACTTC. This encodes CASTSGSYEQYF.

This clonotype was seen only a few times. The chain joins TRBV5-5 to TRBJ2-5; TRBD2 aligns across 13 bases. CDR1 and CDR2 from the germline V gene are SGHKS and YYEKEE (reference sequence). V shed 4 bases, J shed 5 bases, and the junction held 5 bases outside the gene matches. The CDR3 runs to 15 residues. CDR3 sequence (DNA): TGTGCCAGCAGCCCCGGGACTAGCGGGGTGGAGACCCAGTACTTC. Encoded protein: CASSPGTSGVETQYF.

This clonotype was detected many times. The chain carries TRBV20-1 and TRBJ2-3; tentatively, D is TRBD1 or TRBD2 (7 bases each). V was clipped by 5 bases and J by 1 base, with 22 bases between them. The CDR3 sequence is 17 residues long. Germline CDR1 and CDR2: DFQATT and SNEGSKA (reference sequence). CDR3 protein: CSASGGDSTSRTDTQYF. CDR3 nucleotides: TGCAGTGCTTCAGGGGGGGACTCGACTAGCCGCACAGATACGCAGTATTTT.

V and J are TRBV13 and TRBJ2-7, with D maybe TRBD2 (6 bases). CDR1 and CDR2 (germline): PRHDT, FYEKMQ (reference sequence). V was cut by 0 bases and J by 0 bases, with 9 bases left in between. The CDR3 sequence is 15 residues long. CDR3 sequence (DNA): TGTGCCAGCAGCTTAGGGGGCGGGGTCTCCTACGAGCAGTACTTC. It encodes CASSLGGGVSYEQYF.

This clonotype was counted only a few times. This sequence joins TRBV24-1 and TRBJ1-4; D remains ambiguous. V lost 2 bases to trimming and J lost 5 bases, with 11 bases between them. The germline V gene encodes CDR1 KGHDR and CDR2 SFDVKD. The CDR3 consists of 15 residues. Here the CDR3 DNA reads TGTGCCACCAGTGATTCCCGGGAAAAAAATGAAAAACTGTTTTTT. This sequence encodes CATSDSREKNEKLFF.

This clonotype was detected many times. One end of the junction is discordant with germline, which a read error may explain. The gene calls are TRBV5-1 and TRBJ2-7; 10 nucleotides match TRBD2. The germline gives CDR1 SGHRS, CDR2 YFSETQ. The CDR3 runs 14 residues. CDR3 amino acids: CASSLAGGSYEQYF. The CDR3 DNA sequence: TGTGCCAGCAGTTTAGCGGGGGGCTCCTACGAGCAGTACTTC.

V usage is TRBV7-3 and J usage is TRBJ2-3; TRBD2 matches 11 bases. V lost 2 bases and J lost 3; bases outside the gene matches: 1. From germline, CDR1 is SGHTA and CDR2 FQGTGA. The CDR3 runs to 15 residues. In DNA form, the CDR3 reads TGTGCCAGCAGCTTATCTAGCGGGAGGACAGATACGCAGTATTTT. It codes for CASSLSSGRTDTQYF.

This clonotype has just a few counts. The rearrangement links TRBV5-1 to TRBJ2-5; the D call may be TRBD1 or TRBD2 (5 bases each). The V and J ends lost 2 bases and 5 bases respectively, with 16 bases between them. Germline CDR1 SGHRS, CDR2 YFSETQ. The CDR3 is 15 residues long. CDR3 sequence: CASSFGAGEWETQYF. The CDR3 coding sequence is TGCGCCAGCAGCTTCGGGGCTGGCGAATGGGAGACCCAGTACTTC.

The CDR3, as DNA: TGTGCCTGGAGCCCGGGACTAGCGGGGAGCACAGATACGCAGTATTTT. It specifies CAWSPGLAGSTDTQYF. The chain uses TRBV30 and TRBJ2-3; 13 nucleotides match TRBD2. In germline, CDR1 is GTSNPN, CDR2 SVGIG (reference sequence). The CDR3 is 16 residues long. The junction had 3 bases not matched to a gene; V was cut back by 3 bases and J by 0 bases.

The V and J genes are TRBV7-9 and TRBJ1-3; D call uncertain. The CDR3 spans 15 residues. Trimming shortened V by 2 bases and J by 0 bases, and 8 bases separated the two germline ends. Germline V lookup: CDR1 SEHNR, CDR2 FQNEAQ (reference sequence). In nucleotides, the CDR3 is TGTGCCAGCAGCTTATCGGGCCTCTCTGGAAACACCATATATTTT. As protein: CASSLSGLSGNTIYF.

In its sample, this clonotype was seen a few times. V usage is TRBV25-1 and J usage is TRBJ2-7; 7 bases align to TRBD2. Trimming removed 6 bases from V and 3 bases from J; junction bases left unmatched: 8. The CDR3 covers 14 residues. Per germline, CDR1 MGHDK and CDR2 SYGVNS. The CDR3 coding sequence is TGTGCCAGCAGCCCCCGGGACTACTACTACGAGCAGTACTTC. It codes for CASSPRDYYYEQYF.

This clonotype was picked up a small number of times. The chain recombines TRBV7-3 with TRBJ2-1; tentative D call: TRBD1 (6 bases). The CDR3 is made up of 15 amino acids. The V end was cut by 5 bases, the J end by 8 bases, with 19 bases between. The germline gives CDR1 SGHTA, CDR2 FQGTGA. The CDR3 DNA reads TGTGCCAGCAGCCCGGGGCAGGGGTTGTGGGATGAGCAGTTCTTC. Encoded protein: CASSPGQGLWDEQFF.

In this sample, this clonotype turned up a few times. The chain links TRBV6-5 to TRBJ1-2; 9 positions match TRBD1. J lost 4 bases, V lost 3 bases, and 6 bases had no gene match. The CDR3 spans 15 residues. Per germline, CDR1 MNHEY and CDR2 SVGAGI. The CDR3 loop reads CASSYGTGNFYGYTF. In DNA, the CDR3 is TGTGCCAGCAGTTATGGGACAGGGAACTTCTATGGCTACACCTTC.

The rearrangement links TRBV6-5 to TRBJ2-7; TRBD2 matches 9 bases. This CDR3 is 15 amino acids long. V was pared by 7 bases and J by 5 bases, with 12 bases of the junction left unmatched. CDR1 is MNHEY and CDR2 is SVGAGI in the germline V gene. The CDR3 protein is CASIGSGSGRNEQYF. DNA for the CDR3: TGTGCCAGCATCGGTAGCGGGAGCGGCAGAAACGAGCAGTACTTC.

J is TRBJ1-1 and V is TRBV12-3 or TRBV12-4, with D hard to call. This CDR3 contains 13 residues. V lost 7 bases and J 2 bases, leaving 11 bases between the germline ends. The CDR3 is CASTDGLNTEAFF. In nucleotides, the CDR3 is TGTGCCAGCACAGACGGACTCAACACTGAAGCTTTCTTT.

This chain links TRBV7-9 with TRBJ1-1; no firm D call. V gave up 1 base and J gave up 0 bases, with 12 bases separating them. Germline CDR1 and CDR2: SEHNR and FQNEAQ (reference sequence). CDR3 length equals 16 residues. Written as DNA, the CDR3 is TGTGCCAGCAGCTTAGTTCCGGGTAGGATGAACACTGAAGCTTTCTTT. Its translation: CASSLVPGRMNTEAFF.

The table lists this clonotype with a count of one. The rearrangement joins TRBV10-3 to TRBJ2-7; TRBD2 matches at 8 bases. V was pared by 2 bases and J by 7 bases, with 4 bases of the junction left unmatched. Germline assignment: CDR1 ENHRY and CDR2 SYGVKD. This CDR3 has 13 residues. Here the CDR3 reads CAISEDSSGEQYF. CDR3 DNA sequence: TGTGCCATCAGTGAGGATTCTAGCGGGGAGCAGTACTTC.

This clonotype was detected only a few times. The genes are TRBV7-9 and TRBJ2-3, with 8 bases aligning to TRBD1. In germline, CDR1 is SEHNR, CDR2 FQNEAQ (reference sequence). This CDR3 contains 16 residues. J was trimmed by 0 bases and V by 5 bases; bases with no gene match: 7. The CDR3 nucleotides are TGTGCCAGCAGCACATTGACAGGGGATAGCACAGATACGCAGTATTTT. Its protein product is CASSTLTGDSTDTQYF.